The 11 T cell receptor beta chains given below trace back to one sample, sequenced in a study of blood T cell repertoires in COVID-19. Measured with immunoSEQ multiplex PCR; TCRdb has only the in-frame clones, and not every one. Here the sample spans approximately 350,000 clones, 75% to 90% being singletons. The sequenced sample consisted of peripheral blood. Receptors originate from a woman in her sixties with COVID-19, enrolled during active disease.

The CDR3 sequence is CASSSTGTGVYSGGYTF. The CDR3 DNA follows: TGTGCCAGCAGCTCTACCGGGACAGGGGTATATTCGGGAGGCTACACCTTC. The genes are TRBV5-6 and TRBJ1-2, with TRBD1 matching 10 bases. The germline gives CDR1 SGHDT, CDR2 YYEEEE. This CDR3 has 17 residues. The trim removed 3 bases at V and 8 bases at J, leaving 16 bases unmatched.

V and J are TRBV5-1 and TRBJ2-3, with TRBD1 identical over 9 bases. The V segment lost 2 bases and the J segment 6 bases; nucleotides outside the gene matches: 4. Germline V gene data show CDR1 as SGHRS and CDR2 as YFSETQ. The CDR3 covers 14 residues. The CDR3 sequence: CASSFTGGPDTQYF. CDR3 nucleotide sequence: TGCGCCAGCAGCTTCACAGGGGGCCCGGATACGCAGTATTTT.

The table lists this clone with a count of one. The chain joins TRBV18 to TRBJ1-2; 10 bases agree with TRBD1. CDR1 and CDR2 (germline): KGHSH, LQKENI. With 3 bases clipped from V and 6 bases from J, the junction kept 4 bases outside the gene matches. CDR3 length: 14 residues. The CDR3 DNA is TGTGCCAGCTCACCCCTCGGGACAGGGGATGGCTACACCTTC. It encodes CASSPLGTGDGYTF.

The chain links TRBV4-1 to TRBJ1-1; D is possibly TRBD1 (6 bases). CDR1 is MGHRA, CDR2 YSYEKL, per germline. Trimming pared 8 bases from V and 5 bases from J, leaving 15 bases between. This CDR3 is built from 13 residues. CDR3 region: CASSPRGLTEAFF. The DNA of the CDR3 is TGCGCCAGCTCCCCGCGGGGGCTGACTGAAGCTTTCTTT.

The chain recombines TRBV4-1 with TRBJ2-1; perhaps TRBD2 as D (6 bases). This CDR3 has 16 residues. Germline values: CDR1 MGHRA, CDR2 YSYEKL. V was clipped by 0 bases and J by 7 bases, with 16 bases between them. CDR3 nucleotides: TGCGCCAGCAGCCAAGAGAGAGGGGTAGCGGCAAATGAGCAGTTCTTC. Its translation: CASSQERGVAANEQFF.

The rearrangement joins TRBV7-3 to TRBJ1-2; tentative D call: TRBD1 (6 bases). The length of the CDR3 is 13 residues. Germline lookup yields CDR1 SGHTA and CDR2 FQGTGA. Trimming pared 4 bases from V and 7 bases from J, leaving 13 bases between. The CDR3 DNA reads TGTGCCAGCAGCTCCACAGGGACGGCTGGCTACACCTTC. It codes for CASSSTGTAGYTF.

This clone was seen more than once but under ten times. This chain links TRBV30 with TRBJ1-2; D is perhaps TRBD1 (6 bases). The V end lost 0 bases, the J end lost 7 bases, and 18 bases lay between the germline ends. Germline V lookup: CDR1 GTSNPN, CDR2 SVGIG (reference sequence). The CDR3 sequence is 15 residues long. The DNA of the CDR3 is TGTGCCTGGAGTGTTGTGACAGGCAAGGGTGGTGGCTACACCTTC. The encoded protein is CAWSVVTGKGGGYTF. The full variable domain, rest sourced from reference TRBV30 and TRBJ1-2, is SQTIHQWPATLVQPVGSPLSLECTVEGTSNPNLYWYRQAAGRGLQLLFYSVGIGQISSEVPQNLSASRPQDRQFILSSKKLLLSDSGFYLCAWSVVTGKGGGYTFGSGTRLTVV.

There are a few counts of this clone. The J gene is TRBJ2-2, the V gene TRBV9; D possibly corresponds to TRBD2 (5 bases). The germline gives CDR1 SGDLS, CDR2 YYNGEE. This CDR3 has 19 amino acids. Trimming pared 3 bases from V and 2 bases from J, leaving 23 bases between. The CDR3 spells CASSAAQDFPQPNTGELFF. The DNA of the CDR3 is TGTGCCAGCAGCGCCGCCCAGGACTTCCCCCAACCTAACACCGGGGAGCTGTTTTTT.

This clone was recorded only once. The chain recombines TRBV11-2 with TRBJ2-3; the match to TRBD2 covers 8 bases. The CDR3 has 19 amino acids. After removal of 5 bases from V and 2 bases from J, the junction contained 18 bases not matched to a gene. Germline V lookup: CDR1 SGHAT, CDR2 FQNNGV. The CDR3 loop reads CASSARGGVVAELTDTQYF. DNA for the CDR3: TGTGCCAGCAGCGCCCGGGGGGGGGTTGTAGCGGAGCTCACAGATACGCAGTATTTT.

This clone has only one observation. The chain uses TRBV4-1 and TRBJ1-5; 10 bases are a match to TRBD1. The J segment lost 7 bases and the V segment lost 2 bases, leaving 8 bases of the junction unmatched. Germline loops: CDR1 MGHRA, CDR2 YSYEKL. The CDR3 length is 16 residues. The CDR3 is CASSQPPGQGRQPQHF. DNA for the CDR3: TGCGCCAGCAGCCAACCGCCGGGACAGGGGAGACAGCCCCAGCATTTT.

CDR3 in amino acids: CASSFTGVKYTEAFF. The CDR3 bases are TGTGCCAGCAGCTTTACAGGGGTAAAGTATACTGAAGCTTTCTTT. This sequence joins TRBV7-3 and TRBJ1-1, with 7 bases fitting TRBD1. The CDR3 covers 15 residues. Losses at the gene ends were 3 bases for V and 5 bases for J; bases not matched to a gene: 9. CDR1 and CDR2 (germline): SGHTA, FQGTGA. The whole variable domain, remainder taken from reference TRBV7-3 and TRBJ1-1, is GAGVSQTPSNKVTEKGKYVELRCDPISGHTALYWYRQSLGQGPEFLIYFQGTGAADDSGLPNDRFFAVRPEGSVSTLKIQRTERGDSAVYLCASSFTGVKYTEAFFGQGTRLTVV.